The clone carrying this T cell receptor (beta chain) was picked up a small number of times. Antigen specificity is unknown. This sample is drawn from a study of cytomegalovirus exposure and HLA in healthy donors. Broader study findings: Upon later analysis, HLA-associated TCR beta chains proved more clonally expanded than other, equally common chains. While the bulk of TCR sequences proved rare, some public TCRs turned up in many donors. Analysis was carried out at a later point, and it linked a missense DCLRE1C variant to TCR beta V- and J-gene trimming.

A multiplex PCR was run with 60 Vbeta primers and 13 Jbeta primers. Assay used: immunoSEQ multiplex PCR; TCRdb lists only in-frame clones, some missing. This table has 110,000 to 150,000 clones, roughly 80% appearing once. The CDR3 runs to 11 residues. The V end was cut by 1 base, the J end by 5 bases, with 5 bases between. Germline CDR1 and CDR2: DFQATT and SNEGSKA (reference sequence). The rearrangement links TRBV20-1 to TRBJ2-5; no clear D gene. This TCR was recovered from a woman aged 50 to 60 in good health and CMV-seropositive. Material: PBMCs. The CDR3, as DNA: TGCAGTGCTAGAGTTTCGGAGACCCAGTACTTC. Translated: CSARVSETQYF.